This is a list of T cell receptor beta chains from one sample in a study of T cell responses to AZD1222 COVID-19 vaccine. Data came from immunoSEQ multiplex PCR; TCRdb stores just in-frame clones and leaves some out. The sample comprises roughly 100,000 clones, approximately 87% of which are singletons, and approximately 24% rests with the top ten. The sequences come from peripheral blood, collected on day 0 of AZD1222 vaccination. These receptors were taken from an adult in good health. Both conserved end residues are part of each CDR3. A D gene is named only where the DNA matches it firmly. Clone size is not always given. Where it is, it says once, few, many or a class for expanded clones.

D gene	clone size	V gene	J gene	CDR3 DNA	CDR3 protein
-	-	TRBV19	TRBJ2-2	TGTGCCAGTAGTATGGGCTCGGGAATCGGCACCGGGGAGCTGTTTTTT	CASSMGSGIGTGELFF
-	-	TRBV7-2	TRBJ2-7	TGTGCCAGCAGCTTAGCACAGAGTTACGAGCAGTACTTC	CASSLAQSYEQYF
-	-	TRBV18	TRBJ1-3	TGTGCCAGCCGCTCTGGAAACACCATATATTTT	CASRSGNTIYF
TRBD2	-	TRBV28	TRBJ2-3	TGTGCCAGCGACATGGGGGGGAGACTAGCGGGGACGACAGATACGCAGTATTTT	CASDMGGRLAGTTDTQYF
-	-	TRBV5-6	TRBJ1-3	TGTGCCAGCAGGGACAGCAGCTCTGGAAACACCATATATTTT	CASRDSSSGNTIYF
TRBD1	-	TRBV15	TRBJ2-7	TGTGCCACCAGCAGAGAAGGGACAGGGTCCGAGCAGTACTTC	CATSREGTGSEQYF
-	-	TRBV5-1	TRBJ1-5	TGCGCCAGCAGCTTGGCACAGGGCGGACAGCCCCAGCATTTT	CASSLAQGGQPQHF
-	-	TRBV14	TRBJ2-5	TGTGCCAGCAGCCAAGAACGCGAGACCCAGTACTTC	CASSQERETQYF
TRBD2	-	TRBV6-1	TRBJ2-1	TGTGCCAGCAGTGAAATAGTAGCGGGAGGCAATGAGCAGTTCTTC	CASSEIVAGGNEQFF
-	-	TRBV7-8	TRBJ1-2	TGTGCCAGCAGCTTAGACGTGGGATTCTATGGCTACACCTTC	CASSLDVGFYGYTF
-	-	TRBV4-1	TRBJ2-1	TGCGCCAGCAGCCAAAATTCGGGGTCCCGACCCTACAATGAGCAGTTCTTC	CASSQNSGSRPYNEQFF
-	-	TRBV27	TRBJ2-7	TGTGCCAGCAGCCGGGGGCACGAGCAGTACTTC	CASSRGHEQYF
TRBD2	-	TRBV28	TRBJ2-1	TGTGCCAGCACCCTAAGGGGGGGGACTAGCGGGAGATCGGATAAGCAGTTCTTC	CASTLRGGTSGRSDKQFF
TRBD1	-	TRBV9	TRBJ1-6	TGTGCCAGCAGCTCCTACAGGGGGCCGTCATCACCCCTCCACTTT	CASSSYRGPSSPLHF
-	-	TRBV19	TRBJ2-3	TGTGCCAGTAGTATGGGACTCCACACAGATACGCAGTATTTT	CASSMGLHTDTQYF
-	-	TRBV30	TRBJ2-1	TGTGCCTGGGGGAGCTCCTACAATGAGCAGTTCTTC	CAWGSSYNEQFF
-	once	TRBV25-1	TRBJ2-2	TGTGCCAGCAGTGGCTGGGCCGGGGAGCTGTTTTTT	CASSGWAGELFF
TRBD1	-	TRBV28	TRBJ1-1	TGTGCCAGCAGTCCTCCCGGGACAGGGAACACTGAAGCTTTCTTT	CASSPPGTGNTEAFF
-	-	TRBV6-2/TRBV6-3	TRBJ1-5	TGTGCCAGCAGTTACGGAACGCGGTCGGGCCTCAATCAGCCCCAGCATTTT	CASSYGTRSGLNQPQHF
-	-	TRBV18	TRBJ1-2	TGTGCCAGCTCACCGGAGGGCAGGGGAGGCTACACCTTC	CASSPEGRGGYTF
-	-	TRBV21-1	TRBJ2-7	TGTGCCAGCACCCGCCCCCCCGGCTACGAGCAGTACTTC	CASTRPPGYEQYF
TRBD2	-	TRBV6-5	TRBJ2-5	TGTGCCAGCAGTTACGGGGGACTAGCAGAGACCCAGTACTTC	CASSYGGLAETQYF
TRBD1	-	TRBV18	TRBJ1-4	TGTGCCAGCTCATCCTCGGGACAGGGGTATGAAAAACTGTTTTTT	CASSSSGQGYEKLFF
-	-	TRBV4-1	TRBJ1-6	TGCGCCAGCAGCCAAGTGGGGAGCTCCTATAATTCACCCCTCCACTTT	CASSQVGSSYNSPLHF
-	few	TRBV19	TRBJ2-7	TGTGCCAGTAGTAGACTAACAGCCTCCTCCTACGAGCAGTACTTC	CASSRLTASSYEQYF
TRBD2	-	TRBV10-3	TRBJ2-1	TGTGCCATCAGTGGAGGGGTTACGGGACTAGCGGGAGTCTATGAGCAGTTCTTC	CAISGGVTGLAGVYEQFF
TRBD1	-	TRBV27	TRBJ2-7	TGTGCCAGCAGTTTAACTGGGGACAGGGACTACGAGCAGTACTTC	CASSLTGDRDYEQYF
-	-	TRBV7-2	TRBJ1-5	TGTGCCAGCAGCTTAACGACCCCTACAGGGAATCAGCCCCAGCATTTT	CASSLTTPTGNQPQHF
-	-	TRBV7-7	TRBJ2-7	TGTGCTAGCAGCGCCGGGACGGACTACGAGCAGTACTTC	CASSAGTDYEQYF
-	once	TRBV20-1	TRBJ2-5	TGCAGTGCTAGAGTGAGGGAGACCCAGTACTTC	CSARVRETQYF
-	few	TRBV25-1	TRBJ2-1	TGTGCCAGCAGTCAGGGCCCCTACAATGAGCAGTTCTTC	CASSQGPYNEQFF
TRBD2	-	TRBV18	TRBJ2-1	TGTGCCAGCTCATTTGGACTAGCGACCTACAATGAGCAGTTCTTC	CASSFGLATYNEQFF
TRBD1	-	TRBV6-2/TRBV6-3	TRBJ1-3	TGTGCCAGCAGTTACCAGGGGGCCGCTGGAAACACCATATATTTT	CASSYQGAAGNTIYF
-	-	TRBV27	TRBJ1-1	TGTGCCAGCAGTCACAGGGTAACCACTGAAGCTTTCTTT	CASSHRVTTEAFF
-	few	TRBV9	TRBJ2-2	TGTGCCAGCAGGCCAGCGAACACCGGGGAGCTGTTTTTT	CASRPANTGELFF
TRBD1	-	TRBV6-5	TRBJ2-7	TGTGCCAGCAGTTACTCCTCCAGGGGGCTCTTCGAGCAGTACTTC	CASSYSSRGLFEQYF
-	once	TRBV9	TRBJ1-1	TGTGCCAGCAGCGTAGCTGGGCGGGGACCGAAGAACACTGAAGCTTTCTTT	CASSVAGRGPKNTEAFF
TRBD2	-	TRBV7-2	TRBJ2-1	TGTGCCAGCAAAAAAGGTCGGGCGGGAGGTTTCAATGAGCAGTTCTTC	CASKKGRAGGFNEQFF
-	-	TRBV7-9	TRBJ1-1	TGTGCCAGCAGTCTACCAACCGGGACGCCGGGAGGGGGTGAAGCTTTCTTT	CASSLPTGTPGGGEAFF
-	-	TRBV25-1	TRBJ2-7	TGTGCCAGCAGTGCAATCGCCTCCGGACAAACCTACGAGCAGTACTTC	CASSAIASGQTYEQYF